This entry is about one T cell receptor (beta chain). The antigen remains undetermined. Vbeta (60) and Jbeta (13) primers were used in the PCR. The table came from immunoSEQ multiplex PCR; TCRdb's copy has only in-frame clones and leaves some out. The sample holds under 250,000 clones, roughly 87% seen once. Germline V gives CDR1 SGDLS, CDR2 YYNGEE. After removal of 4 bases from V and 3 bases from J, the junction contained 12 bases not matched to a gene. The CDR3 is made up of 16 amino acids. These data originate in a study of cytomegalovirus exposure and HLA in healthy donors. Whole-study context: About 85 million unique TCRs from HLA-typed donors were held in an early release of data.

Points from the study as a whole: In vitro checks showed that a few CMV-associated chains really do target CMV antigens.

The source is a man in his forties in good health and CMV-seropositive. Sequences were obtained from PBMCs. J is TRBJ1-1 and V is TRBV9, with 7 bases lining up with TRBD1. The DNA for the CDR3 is TGTGCCAGCAGCCCCCAACTGGGACAGCCAGACACTGAAGCTTTCTTT. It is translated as CASSPQLGQPDTEAFF.